This TCR beta chain was captured by sequencing in a study of OX40 agonist ivuxolimab in advanced cancers. In the study overall: The study treated patients with ivuxolimab, an agonistic anti-OX40 (CD134) antibody. Partial responses occurred in three patients (one hepatocellular carcinoma, two cutaneous melanoma).

Using immunoSEQ multiplex PCR, the repertoire was profiled, and TCRdb retains in-frame clones only, with some absent. The data hold approximately 90,000 clones, with 70% to 85% observed a single time. Germline CDR1 SGHTA, CDR2 FQGNSA. V gave up 6 bases and J gave up 2 bases; unmatched junction bases: 3. There are 14 residues in the CDR3. Study-level findings and limits: Compared with CD4+, CD8+ T cells on average had more expanded clones.

Worth noting for this clone: Its cognate antigen is unknown.

Sequenced here: CD4+ or CD8+ T cells sorted from blood, sampled in a trial of the OX40 agonist ivuxolimab. The chain joins TRBV7-2 to TRBJ2-2; 7 nucleotides align to TRBD2. This receptor was taken from an adult with an advanced solid tumor such as melanoma, head and neck, liver or kidney cancer. The CDR3 loop reads CASSRDYNTGELFF. CDR3 sequence (DNA): TGTGCCAGCAGTCGGGACTACAACACCGGGGAGCTGTTTTTT.